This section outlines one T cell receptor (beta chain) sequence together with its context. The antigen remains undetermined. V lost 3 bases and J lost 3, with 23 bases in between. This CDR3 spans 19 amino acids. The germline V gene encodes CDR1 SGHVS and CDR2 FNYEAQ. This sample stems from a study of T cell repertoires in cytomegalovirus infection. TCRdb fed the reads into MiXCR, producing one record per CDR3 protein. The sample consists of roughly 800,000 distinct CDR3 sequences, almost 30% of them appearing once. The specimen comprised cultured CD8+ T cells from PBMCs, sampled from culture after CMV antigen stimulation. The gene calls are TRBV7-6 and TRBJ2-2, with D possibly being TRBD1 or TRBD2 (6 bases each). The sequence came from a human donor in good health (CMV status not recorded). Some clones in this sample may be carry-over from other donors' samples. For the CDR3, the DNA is TGTGCCAGCAGCTTCCGGTGGGTACGGGGGCGAGGCGACACCGGGGAGCTGTTTTTT. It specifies CASSFRWVRGRGDTGELFF.